Given below is one TCR beta chain in context. No antigen is known for it. Autoimmune disease history or systemic immunosuppression excluded patients. The data were taken from a study of OX40 agonist ivuxolimab in advanced cancers. Whole-study context: Hepatocellular carcinoma, melanoma, renal cell or head and neck cancer was diagnosed in the dose-escalation patients. Checkpoint inhibitors had been given previously to approximately 41% of patients. General observations from the study: The study observed clonal expansion of CD4+ and CD8+ blood T cells by week 6 at 0.1 to 3.0 mg/kg.

The germline gives CDR1 LGHNA, CDR2 YNFKEQ. The CDR3 totals 15 residues. V lost 0 bases and J lost 6; bases outside the gene matches: 7. Measured with immunoSEQ multiplex PCR; TCRdb has only the in-frame clones, and not every one. The profile shows approximately 80,000 clones, approximately 89% of them singletons. This material consisted of CD4+ or CD8+ T cells sorted from blood, taken in a trial of the OX40 agonist ivuxolimab. The chain links TRBV4-2 to TRBJ1-2; 7 bases match TRBD1. This receptor was taken from an adult with an advanced solid tumor such as melanoma, head and neck, liver or kidney cancer. The DNA of the CDR3 is TGTGCCAGCAGCCAAGAAGGTGACAGGGCGGATGGCTACACCTTC. Its protein product is CASSQEGDRADGYTF.